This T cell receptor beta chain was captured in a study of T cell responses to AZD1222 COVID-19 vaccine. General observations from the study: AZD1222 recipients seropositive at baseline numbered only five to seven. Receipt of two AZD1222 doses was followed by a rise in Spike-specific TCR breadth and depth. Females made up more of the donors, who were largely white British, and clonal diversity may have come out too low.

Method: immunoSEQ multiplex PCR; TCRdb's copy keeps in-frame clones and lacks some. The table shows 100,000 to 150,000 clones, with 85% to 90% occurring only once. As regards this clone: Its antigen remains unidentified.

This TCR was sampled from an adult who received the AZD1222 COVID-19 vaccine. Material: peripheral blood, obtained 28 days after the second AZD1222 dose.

CDR3 amino acids: CASSYRRGGTQYF. For the CDR3, the DNA is TGTGCCAGCAGTTATCGGCGTGGGGGGACCCAGTACTTC. This rearrangement joins TRBV6-2 or TRBV6-3 to TRBJ2-5; TRBD1 or TRBD2 may be the D gene (5 bases each). The CDR3 length is 13 residues. Germline CDR1 MNHEY, CDR2 SVGEGT. V was pared by 3 bases and J by 7 bases, with 12 bases between.